The present entry profiles one TCR beta chain with its context. Its target is unknown. The data originate from a study of T-cell reconstitution after alpha-beta-depleted transplantation in children. The CDR3 loop spans 15 amino acids. V lost 3 bases, J lost 5 bases, and 5 bases stayed unmatched. Germline V gives CDR1 MGHDK, CDR2 SYGVNS. As it was prepared, the TCRbeta library received unique molecular identifiers. TCRdb itself ran the PCR reads through MiXCR, one entry per CDR3 protein. Among some 80,000 distinct CDR3 sequences listed, around a sixth were seen once. Study observations and caveats: Several hundred graft clones that had expanded were reportedly the source of alpha-beta T cells about two months after transplant.

The sample consisted of PBMCs, mostly from graft donor cells, taken 360 days after TCRalphabeta/CD19-depleted stem cell transplant. This TCR came from a male patient between 2 and 10 years old who had a stem cell transplant for acute lymphoblastic leukemia, so the T cells may come from the graft donor. This chain connects TRBV25-1 to TRBJ2-1, with 9 bases fitting TRBD2. The CDR3 nucleotides are TGTGCCAGCAGTGATCCCCGACTAGCGGACAATGAGCAGTTCTTC. Its translation: CASSDPRLADNEQFF.